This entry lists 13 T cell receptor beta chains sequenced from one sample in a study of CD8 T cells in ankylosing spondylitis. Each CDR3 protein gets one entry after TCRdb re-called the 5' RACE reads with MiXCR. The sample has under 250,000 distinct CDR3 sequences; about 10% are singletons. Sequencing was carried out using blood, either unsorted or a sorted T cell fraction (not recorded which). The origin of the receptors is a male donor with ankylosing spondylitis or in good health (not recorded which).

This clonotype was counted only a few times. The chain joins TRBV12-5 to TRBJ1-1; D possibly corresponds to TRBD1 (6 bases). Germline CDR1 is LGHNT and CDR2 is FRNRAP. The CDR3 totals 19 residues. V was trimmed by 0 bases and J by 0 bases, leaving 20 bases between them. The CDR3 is CASGLVLGGQSSMNTEAFF. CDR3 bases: TGTGCTAGTGGTTTGGTCCTCGGGGGCCAGTCCTCCATGAACACTGAAGCTTTCTTT.

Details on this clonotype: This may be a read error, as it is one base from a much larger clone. The CDR3 DNA is TGCGCCAGCAGCCCAGGGTTGGGCACCGGGCAGCTGTTTTTT. Translated, it gives CASSPGLGTGQLFF. The genes are TRBV4-1 and TRBJ2-2; a possible D gene is TRBD1 (5 bases). This CDR3 has 14 amino acids. Per the germline V gene, CDR1 is MGHRA and CDR2 is YSYEKL.

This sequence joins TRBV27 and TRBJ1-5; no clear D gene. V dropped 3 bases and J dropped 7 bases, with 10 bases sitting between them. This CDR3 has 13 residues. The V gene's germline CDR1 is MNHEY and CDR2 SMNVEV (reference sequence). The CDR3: CASSFSFDQPQHF. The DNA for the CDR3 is TGTGCCAGCAGTTTCTCCTTCGACCAGCCCCAGCATTTT.

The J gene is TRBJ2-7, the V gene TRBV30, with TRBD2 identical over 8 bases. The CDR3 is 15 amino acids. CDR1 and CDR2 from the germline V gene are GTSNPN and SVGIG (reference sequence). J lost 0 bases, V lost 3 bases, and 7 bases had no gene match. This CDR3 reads CAWSWPGGSSYEQYF. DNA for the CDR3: TGTGCCTGGAGCTGGCCGGGGGGGAGCTCCTACGAGCAGTACTTC.

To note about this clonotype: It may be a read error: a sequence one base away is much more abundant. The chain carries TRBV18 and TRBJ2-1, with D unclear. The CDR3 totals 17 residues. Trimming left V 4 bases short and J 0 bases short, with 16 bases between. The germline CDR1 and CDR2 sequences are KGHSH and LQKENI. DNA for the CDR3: TGTGCCAGCTCACTAACTCTCAGTGGGAACTCCTACAATGAGCAGTTCTTC. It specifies CASSLTLSGNSYNEQFF. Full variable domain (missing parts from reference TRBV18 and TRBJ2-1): NAGVMQNPRHLVRRRGQEARLRCSPMKGHSHVYWYRQLPEEGLKFMVYLQKENIIDESGMPKERFSAEFPKEGPSILRIQQVVRGDSAAYFCASSLTLSGNSYNEQFFGPGTRLTVL.

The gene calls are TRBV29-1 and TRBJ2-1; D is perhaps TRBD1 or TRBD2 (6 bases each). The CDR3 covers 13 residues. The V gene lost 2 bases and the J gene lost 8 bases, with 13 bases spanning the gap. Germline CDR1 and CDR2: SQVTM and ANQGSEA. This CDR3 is CSVEWGAVDEQFF. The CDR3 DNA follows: TGCAGCGTTGAATGGGGGGCGGTTGATGAGCAGTTCTTC.

The CDR3 nucleotides read TGTGCCAGCAGCTTAGGCGCAGGCCGTAATGAAAAACTGTTTTTT. Translated: CASSLGAGRNEKLFF. V and J are TRBV13 and TRBJ1-4; D is uncertain. The CDR3 extends over 15 amino acids. Trimming took off 0 bases at V and 4 bases at J, with 9 bases between the two ends. Germline V gene data show CDR1 as PRHDT and CDR2 as FYEKMQ (reference sequence).

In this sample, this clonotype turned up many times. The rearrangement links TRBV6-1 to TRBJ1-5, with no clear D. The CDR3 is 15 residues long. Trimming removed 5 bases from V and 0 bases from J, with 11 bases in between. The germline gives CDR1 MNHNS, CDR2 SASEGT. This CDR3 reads CASSLQPYSNQPQHF. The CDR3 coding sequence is TGTGCCAGCAGTCTCCAGCCTTATAGCAATCAGCCCCAGCATTTT.

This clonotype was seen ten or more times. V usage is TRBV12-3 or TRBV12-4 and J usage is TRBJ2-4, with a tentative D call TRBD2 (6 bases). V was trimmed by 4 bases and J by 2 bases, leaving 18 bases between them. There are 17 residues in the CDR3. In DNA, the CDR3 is TGTGCCAGCAGTTCCCCCGCGCGGGGATGGACCAAAAACATTCAGTACTTC. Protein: CASSSPARGWTKNIQYF.

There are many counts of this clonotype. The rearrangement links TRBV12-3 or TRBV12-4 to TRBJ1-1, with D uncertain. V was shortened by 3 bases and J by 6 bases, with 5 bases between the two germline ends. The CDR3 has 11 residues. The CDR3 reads CASSFFSEAFF. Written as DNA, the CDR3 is TGTGCCAGCAGTTTCTTCTCTGAAGCTTTCTTT.

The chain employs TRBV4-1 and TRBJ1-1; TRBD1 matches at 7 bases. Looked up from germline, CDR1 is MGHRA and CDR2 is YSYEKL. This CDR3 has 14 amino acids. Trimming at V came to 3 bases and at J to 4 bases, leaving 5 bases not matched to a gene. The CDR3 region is CASSQRQGGTEAFF. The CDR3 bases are TGCGCCAGCAGCCAGAGACAGGGAGGCACTGAAGCTTTCTTT.

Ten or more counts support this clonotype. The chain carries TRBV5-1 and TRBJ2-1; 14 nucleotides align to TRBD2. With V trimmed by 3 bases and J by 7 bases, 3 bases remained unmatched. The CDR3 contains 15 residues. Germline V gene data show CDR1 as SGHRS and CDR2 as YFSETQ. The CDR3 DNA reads TGCGCCAGCAGCTGGACTAGCGGGGGGTTTAATGAGCAGTTCTTC. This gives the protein CASSWTSGGFNEQFF. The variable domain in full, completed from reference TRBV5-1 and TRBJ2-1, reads KAGVTQTPRYLIKTRGQQVTLSCSPISGHRSVSWYQQTPGQGLQFLFEYFSETQRNKGNFPGRFSGRQFSNSRSEMNVSTLELGDSALYLCASSWTSGGFNEQFFGPGTRLTVL.

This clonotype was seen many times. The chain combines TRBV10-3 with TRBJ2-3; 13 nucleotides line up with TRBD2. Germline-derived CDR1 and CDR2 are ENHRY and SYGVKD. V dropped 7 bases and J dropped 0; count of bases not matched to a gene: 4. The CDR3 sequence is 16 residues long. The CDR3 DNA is TGTGCCATCACCTCGGGACTAGCGGGGAGCACAGATACGCAGTATTTT. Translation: CAITSGLAGSTDTQYF.